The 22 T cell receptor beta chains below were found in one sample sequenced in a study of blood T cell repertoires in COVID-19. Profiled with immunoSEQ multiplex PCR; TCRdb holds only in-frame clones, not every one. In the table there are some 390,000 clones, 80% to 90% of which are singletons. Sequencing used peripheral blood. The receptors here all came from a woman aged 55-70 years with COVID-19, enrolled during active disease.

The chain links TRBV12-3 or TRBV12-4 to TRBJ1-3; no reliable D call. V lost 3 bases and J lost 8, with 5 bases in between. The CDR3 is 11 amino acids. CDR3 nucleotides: TGTGCCAGCAGTTTTTTCGACACCATATATTTT. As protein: CASSFFDTIYF.

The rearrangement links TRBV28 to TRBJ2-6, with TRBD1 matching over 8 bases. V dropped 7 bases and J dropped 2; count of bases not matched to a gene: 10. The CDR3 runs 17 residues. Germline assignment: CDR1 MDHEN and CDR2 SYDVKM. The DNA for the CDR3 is TGTGCCAGCATGGGCCGTCAGGGGGCGCCTGGGGCCAACGTCCTGACTTTC. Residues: CASMGRQGAPGANVLTF.

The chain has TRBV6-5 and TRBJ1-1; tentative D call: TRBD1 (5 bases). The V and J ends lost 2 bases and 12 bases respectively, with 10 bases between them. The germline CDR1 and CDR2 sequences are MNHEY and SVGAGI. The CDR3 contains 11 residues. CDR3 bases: TGTGCCAGCAGTTACCGGGGGGAATCTTTCTTT. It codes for CASSYRGESFF.

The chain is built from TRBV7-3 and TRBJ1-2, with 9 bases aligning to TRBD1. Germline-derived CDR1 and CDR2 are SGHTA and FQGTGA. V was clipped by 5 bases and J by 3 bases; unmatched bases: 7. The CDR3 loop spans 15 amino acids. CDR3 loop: CASSRTGGPDYGYTF. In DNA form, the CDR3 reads TGTGCCAGCAGCCGTACAGGGGGCCCTGACTATGGCTACACCTTC.

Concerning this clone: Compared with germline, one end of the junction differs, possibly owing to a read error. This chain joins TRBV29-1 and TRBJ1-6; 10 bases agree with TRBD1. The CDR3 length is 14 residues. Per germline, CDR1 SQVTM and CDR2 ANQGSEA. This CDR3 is CSVKDRGQDSPLHF. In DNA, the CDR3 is TGCAGCGTTAAAGACAGGGGGCAGGATTCACCCCTCCACTTT.

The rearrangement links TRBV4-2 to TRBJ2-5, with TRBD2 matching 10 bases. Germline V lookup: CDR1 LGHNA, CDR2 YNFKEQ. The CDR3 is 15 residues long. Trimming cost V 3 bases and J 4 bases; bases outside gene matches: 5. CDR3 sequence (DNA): TGTGCCAGCAGCCAGGAAGCGGGGGGGCGAGAGACCCAGTACTTC. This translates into CASSQEAGGRETQYF.

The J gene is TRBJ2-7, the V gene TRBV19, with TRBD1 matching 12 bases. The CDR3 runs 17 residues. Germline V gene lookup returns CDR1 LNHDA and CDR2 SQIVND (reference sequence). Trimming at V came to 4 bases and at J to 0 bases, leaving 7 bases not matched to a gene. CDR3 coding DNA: TGTGCCAGTAGTACCGGGACAGGGGGCACCCTCTCCTACGAGCAGTACTTC. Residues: CASSTGTGGTLSYEQYF. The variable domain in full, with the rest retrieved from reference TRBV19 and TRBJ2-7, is DGGITQSPKYLFRKEGQNVTLSCEQNLNHDAMYWYRQDPGQGLRLIYYSQIVNDFQKGDIAEGYSVSREKKESFPLTVTSAQKNPTAFYLCASSTGTGGTLSYEQYFGPGTRLTVT.

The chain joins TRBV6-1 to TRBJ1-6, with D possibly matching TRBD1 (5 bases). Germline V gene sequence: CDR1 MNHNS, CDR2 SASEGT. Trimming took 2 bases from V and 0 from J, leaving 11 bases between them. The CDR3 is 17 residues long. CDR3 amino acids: CASSERQGNSYNSPLHF. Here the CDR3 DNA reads TGTGCCAGCAGTGAACGTCAGGGCAACTCCTATAATTCACCCCTCCACTTT.

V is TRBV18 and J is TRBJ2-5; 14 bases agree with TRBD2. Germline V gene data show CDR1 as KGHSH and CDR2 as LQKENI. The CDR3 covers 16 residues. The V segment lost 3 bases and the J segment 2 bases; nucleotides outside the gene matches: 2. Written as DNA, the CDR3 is TGTGCCAGCTCACCGACTAGCGGGGGGGCTCAAGAGACCCAGTACTTC. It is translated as CASSPTSGGAQETQYF.

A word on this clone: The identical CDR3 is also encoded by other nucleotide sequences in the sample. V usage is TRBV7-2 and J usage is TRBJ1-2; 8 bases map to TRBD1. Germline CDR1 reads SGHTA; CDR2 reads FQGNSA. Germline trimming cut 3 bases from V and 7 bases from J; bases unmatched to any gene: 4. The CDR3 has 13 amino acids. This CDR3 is CASSLAGGGGYTF. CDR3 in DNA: TGTGCCAGCAGCTTGGCAGGGGGCGGTGGCTACACCTTC. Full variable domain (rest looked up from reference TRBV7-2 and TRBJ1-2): GAGVSQSPSNKVTEKGKDVELRCDPISGHTALYWYRQSLGQGLEFLIYFQGNSAPDKSGLPSDRFSAERTGGSVSTLTIQRTQQEDSAVYLCASSLAGGGGYTFGSGTRLTVV.

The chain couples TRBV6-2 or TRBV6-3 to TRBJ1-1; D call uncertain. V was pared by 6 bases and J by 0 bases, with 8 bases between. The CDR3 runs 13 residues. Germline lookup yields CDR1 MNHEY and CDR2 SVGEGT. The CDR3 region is CASSSVMNTEAFF. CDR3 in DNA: TGTGCCAGCAGCTCGGTCATGAACACTGAAGCTTTCTTT.

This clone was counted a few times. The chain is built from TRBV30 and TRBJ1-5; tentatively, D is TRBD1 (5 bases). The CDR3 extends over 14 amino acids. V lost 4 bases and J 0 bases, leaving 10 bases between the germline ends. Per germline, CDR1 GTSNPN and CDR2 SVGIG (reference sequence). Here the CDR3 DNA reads TGTGCCTGGACCGACAGTTATAGCAATCAGCCCCAGCATTTT. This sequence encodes CAWTDSYSNQPQHF.

The CDR3 nucleotides read TGTGCCAGCAGCCCGCAGGGGACAGGGGGCCGGGAAAAACTGTTTTTT. Its translation: CASSPQGTGGREKLFF. This chain joins TRBV3-1 (or the pseudogene TRBV3-2) and TRBJ1-4, with TRBD1 matching over 12 bases. CDR1 and CDR2 from the germline V gene are LGHDT and YNNKEL (reference sequence). The CDR3 consists of 16 residues. Unmatched junction bases numbered 8, after V lost 4 bases and J lost 8 bases.

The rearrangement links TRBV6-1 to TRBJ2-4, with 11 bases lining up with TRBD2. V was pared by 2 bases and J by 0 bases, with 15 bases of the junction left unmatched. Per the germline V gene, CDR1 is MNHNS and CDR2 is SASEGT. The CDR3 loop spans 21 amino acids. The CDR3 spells CASSERKLAGAQTLAKNIQYF. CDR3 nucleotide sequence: TGTGCCAGCAGTGAAAGAAAACTAGCGGGGGCCCAGACTCTAGCCAAAAACATTCAGTACTTC.

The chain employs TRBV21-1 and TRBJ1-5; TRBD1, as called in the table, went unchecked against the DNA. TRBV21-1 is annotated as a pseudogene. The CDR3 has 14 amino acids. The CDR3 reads CASTGAYSNQPQHF. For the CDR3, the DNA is TGTGCCAGCACTGGGGCTTATAGCAATCAGCCCCAGCATTTT.

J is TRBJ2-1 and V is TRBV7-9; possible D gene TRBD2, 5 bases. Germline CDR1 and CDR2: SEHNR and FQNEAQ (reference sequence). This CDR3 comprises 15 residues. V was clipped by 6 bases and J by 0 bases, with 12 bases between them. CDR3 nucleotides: TGTGCCAGCAGGGTTTTGGGAGTCTCCTACAATGAGCAGTTCTTC. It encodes CASRVLGVSYNEQFF.

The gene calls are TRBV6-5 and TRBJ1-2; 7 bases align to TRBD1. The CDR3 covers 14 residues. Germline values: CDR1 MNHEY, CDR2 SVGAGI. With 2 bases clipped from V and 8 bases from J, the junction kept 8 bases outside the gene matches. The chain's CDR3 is CASSYALGGSGYTF. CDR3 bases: TGTGCCAGCAGTTACGCCCTAGGGGGCTCCGGCTACACCTTC.

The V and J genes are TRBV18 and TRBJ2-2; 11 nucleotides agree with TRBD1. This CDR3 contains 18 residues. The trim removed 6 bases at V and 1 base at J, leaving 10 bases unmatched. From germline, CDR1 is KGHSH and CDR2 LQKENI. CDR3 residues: CASSPPGTGGLNTGELFF. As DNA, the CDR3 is TGTGCCAGCTCCCCGCCCGGGACAGGGGGATTGAACACCGGGGAGCTGTTTTTT.

CDR3 nucleotides: TGTGCCAGCAGGGAGGACCCAACGAGTGAGCAGTTCTTC. It is translated as CASREDPTSEQFF. This chain links TRBV28 with TRBJ2-1, with a weak D call TRBD2 (5 bases). V was cut by 6 bases and J by 9 bases, with 15 bases left in between. The CDR3 is 13 amino acids. The germline V gene has CDR1 MDHEN and CDR2 SYDVKM.

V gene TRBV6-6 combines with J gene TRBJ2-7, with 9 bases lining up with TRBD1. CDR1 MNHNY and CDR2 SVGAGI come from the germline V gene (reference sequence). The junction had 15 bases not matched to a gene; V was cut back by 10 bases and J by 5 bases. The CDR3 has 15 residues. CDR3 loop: CATQGSGQGGHEQYF. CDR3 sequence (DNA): TGTGCCACCCAGGGCTCGGGACAGGGTGGACACGAGCAGTACTTC.

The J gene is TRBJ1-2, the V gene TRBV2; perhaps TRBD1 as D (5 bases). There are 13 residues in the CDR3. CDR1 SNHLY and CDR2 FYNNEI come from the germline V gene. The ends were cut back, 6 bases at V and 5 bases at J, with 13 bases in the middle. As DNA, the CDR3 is TGTGCCAGCAGCCGACAGCAAGCATATGGCTACACCTTC. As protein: CASSRQQAYGYTF. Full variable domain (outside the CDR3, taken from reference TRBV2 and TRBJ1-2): EPEVTQTPSHQVTQMGQEVILRCVPISNHLYFYWYRQILGQKVEFLVSFYNNEISEKSEIFDDQFSVERPDGSNFTLKIRSTKLEDSAMYFCASSRQQAYGYTFGSGTRLTVV.

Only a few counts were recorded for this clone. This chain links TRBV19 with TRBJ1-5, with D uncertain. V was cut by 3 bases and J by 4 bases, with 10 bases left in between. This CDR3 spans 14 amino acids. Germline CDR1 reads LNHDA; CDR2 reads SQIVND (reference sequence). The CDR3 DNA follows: TGTGCCAGTAGTATCGGCAGGTCGAATCAGCCCCAGCATTTT. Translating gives CASSIGRSNQPQHF.